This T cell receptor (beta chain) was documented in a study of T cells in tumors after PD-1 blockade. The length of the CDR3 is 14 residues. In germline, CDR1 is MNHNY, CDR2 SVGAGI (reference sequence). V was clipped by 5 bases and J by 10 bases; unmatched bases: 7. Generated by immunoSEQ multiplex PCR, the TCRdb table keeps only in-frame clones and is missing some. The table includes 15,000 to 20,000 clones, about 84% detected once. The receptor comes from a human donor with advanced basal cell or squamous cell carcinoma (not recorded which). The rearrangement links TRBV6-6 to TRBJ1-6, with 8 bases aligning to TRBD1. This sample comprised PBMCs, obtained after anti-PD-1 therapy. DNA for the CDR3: TGTGCCAGCAGTCTAACAGGGGGAGGATCACCCCTCCACTTT. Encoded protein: CASSLTGGGSPLHF.